The clone carrying this T cell receptor (beta chain) was recorded only once. Its antigen is undetermined. This sample stems from a study of STAT3 mutations in large granular lymphocyte leukemia. For the study at large: Among longitudinally sequenced T-LGLL patients, roughly half had canonical activating STAT3 mutations detected. Over half of T-LGLL patients had one or more immunosuppressive regimens. Findings and limits, study-wide: Every T-cell large granular lymphocyte leukemia patient had at least one immunodominant TCR beta clonotype. A small but highly pathogenic clone may have been missed. Clonal expansion was inferred from other time points because no sample existed at each clone's first appearance.

The CDR3 loop spans 15 amino acids. Per the germline V gene, CDR1 is MDHEN and CDR2 is SYDVKM. Unmatched junction bases numbered 3, after V lost 4 bases and J lost 3 bases. Sequencing was performed with immunoSEQ multiplex PCR; in TCRdb, only in-frame clones are kept and a portion is missing. Of some 25,000 clones listed, about 94% are singletons. J is TRBJ1-4 and V is TRBV28, with 9 bases that match TRBD1. The sequenced sample consisted of peripheral blood mononuclear cells. This clonotype was sampled from a man aged 35-49 years with T-cell large granular lymphocyte leukemia. Some clones in this sample may be carry-over from other donors' samples. This CDR3 reads CASSSGQGPNEKLFF. CDR3 nucleotides: TGTGCCAGCAGTTCAGGACAGGGGCCTAATGAAAAACTGTTTTTT.